A selection of T cell receptor beta chains follows, all from one sample in a study of neoadjuvant anti-PD-1 for oral cavity cancer. Here immunoSEQ multiplex PCR was the method, and the copy in TCRdb shows in-frame clones only, minus some. The sample includes some 14,000 clones, around 70% of them seen just once. The sequenced sample was PBMCs, obtained after nivolumab (anti-PD-1) treatment. The receptors come from a person between 40 and 79 years old with oral cavity squamous cell carcinoma. Each CDR3 is given with its conserved first and last residue. A D gene is named only where the DNA matches it firmly. A clone size is listed for some rows: how often the clone was seen (once, few, many), or a class if it is expanded.

TRBJ1-1,.,TRBV25-1,.,TGTGCCAGCACTAAGGGGACTGAAGCTTTCTTT,CASTKGTEAFF
TRBJ1-1,once,TRBV6-6,TRBD1,TGTGCCAGCAGTCCGTCCGGGACAGGGAACACTGAAGCTTTCTTT,CASSPSGTGNTEAFF
TRBJ2-1,few,TRBV5-6,TRBD1,TGTGCCAGCAGCTTGGTTTTCTGGACAGGGAACAATGAGCAGTTCTTC,CASSLVFWTGNNEQFF
TRBJ1-1,.,TRBV13,TRBD1,TGTGCCAGCAGCTTTGACAGGGCGGCTTTCTTT,CASSFDRAAFF
TRBJ2-6,once,TRBV6-1,.,TGTGCCAGCAGTGTCCCGGGTACTGGGGCCAACGTCCTGACTTTC,CASSVPGTGANVLTF
TRBJ2-1,.,TRBV19,TRBD2,TGTGCCAGTAGTATCATAGCGGGAGTGAGCTCCTACAATGAGCAGTTCTTC,CASSIIAGVSSYNEQFF
TRBJ1-5,.,TRBV11-2,TRBD1,TGTGCCAGCAGCTTACAGGGGGCCAATCAGCCCCAGCATTTT,CASSLQGANQPQHF
TRBJ2-1,once,TRBV10-3,TRBD2,TGTGCCATCAGCACTAGCGGATCATACAATGAGCAGTTCTTC,CAISTSGSYNEQFF
TRBJ2-3,.,TRBV28,TRBD2,TGTGCCAGCAGTTTAGGGACTAGCGGCACAGATACGCAGTATTTT,CASSLGTSGTDTQYF
TRBJ2-3,.,TRBV7-9,TRBD1,TGTGCCAGCAGCTCGACAGGGTCCCAGGTTTATACGCAGTATTTT,CASSSTGSQVYTQYF
TRBJ2-2,.,TRBV2,.,TGTGCCAGCAGGTGGAACACCGGGGAGCTGTTTTTT,CASRWNTGELFF
TRBJ1-1,.,TRBV15,TRBD1,TGTGCCACCAGCAAGGACAGGGGGAACACTGAAGCTTTCTTT,CATSKDRGNTEAFF
TRBJ2-5,once,TRBV2,TRBD2,TGTGCCAGCAGTGAGGGAGCGGGAGGTGGGGAGACCCAGTACTTC,CASSEGAGGGETQYF
TRBJ2-1,.,TRBV6-6,.,TGTGCCAGCAGTTACTCGTCCACCTACAATGAGCAGTTCTTC,CASSYSSTYNEQFF
TRBJ1-2,.,TRBV6-5,TRBD1,TGTGCCAGCAGTTACGGACAGGGGGCGCTTGGCTACACCTTC,CASSYGQGALGYTF
TRBJ1-2,.,TRBV6-5,.,TGTGCCAGCAGTTACTCTGGTTCTTACACAATCTATGGCTACACCTTC,CASSYSGSYTIYGYTF
TRBJ2-3,once,TRBV6-6,.,TGTGCCAGCAGTTCAGGAGCCGATACGCAGTATTTT,CASSSGADTQYF
TRBJ2-7,.,TRBV2,TRBD1,TGTGCCAGCTTCGGTCCGAGACAGGGGTTTTACGAGCAGTACTTC,CASFGPRQGFYEQYF
TRBJ1-1,.,TRBV20-1,.,TGCAGTGCTAGGGGGAACACTGAAGCTTTCTTT,CSARGNTEAFF
TRBJ2-1,few,TRBV7-9,TRBD2,TGTGCCAGCACCCGAGGACTAGCGGGAGAGAAGTCCTACAATGAGCAGTTCTTC,CASTRGLAGEKSYNEQFF
TRBJ1-1,.,TRBV13,.,TGTGCCAGCAGCTTTGGGCAGCCGAGGGACACTGAAGCTTTCTTT,CASSFGQPRDTEAFF
TRBJ1-5,.,TRBV19,TRBD1,TGTGCCAGTAGTATAGTGGGCACAGGGGCCCGGACCCAGCATTTT,CASSIVGTGARTQHF
TRBJ2-3,.,TRBV7-9,.,TGTGCCAGCAGCTTAGTAGAACCAGGCACAGATACGCAGTATTTT,CASSLVEPGTDTQYF
TRBJ1-2,few,TRBV19,TRBD1,TGTGCCATTAGGGACAGGGAGGACGGCTACACCTTC,CAIRDREDGYTF
TRBJ1-5,once,TRBV6-1,.,TGTGCCACCACGGGGGGCGGACAGCCCCAGCATTTT,CATTGGGQPQHF
TRBJ2-1,.,TRBV6-6,.,TGTGCCAGCAGTTCCCAGGGTGGGCGGGTTGGCAATGAGCAGTTCTTC,CASSSQGGRVGNEQFF
TRBJ1-5,.,TRBV27,.,TGTGCCAGCAGTTTACGGGCGGAGAGCAATCAGCCCCAGCATTTT,CASSLRAESNQPQHF
TRBJ2-7,.,TRBV29-1,.,TGCAGCGGGGTCGATTCCATCTCCTACGAGCAGTACTTC,CSGVDSISYEQYF
TRBJ1-3,few,TRBV6-5,.,TGTGCCAGCGGCGAGAGGGGGAACACCATATATTTT,CASGERGNTIYF
TRBJ2-6,once,TRBV6-5,.,TGTGCCAGCAGCGCGGACTCTGGGGCCAACGTCCTGACTTTC,CASSADSGANVLTF
TRBJ2-2,.,TRBV7-9,.,TGTGCCAGCAGCTTTTCGGGGGTTGCGAACACCGGGGAGCTGTTTTTT,CASSFSGVANTGELFF